These 22 T cell receptor beta chains were sequenced from one sample in a study of blood T cell repertoires in COVID-19. Clones were read by immunoSEQ multiplex PCR, and TCRdb kept only the in-frame ones, dropping some. The sample shows some 140,000 clones, 79% of them seen only once. The specimen was peripheral blood. Receptor source: a man between 60 and 75 years old with acute or convalescent COVID-19.

J is TRBJ1-2 and V is TRBV5-1, with D unresolved. CDR1 is SGHRS, CDR2 YFSETQ, per germline. CDR3 length equals 14 residues. Trimming stripped 4 bases from V and 5 bases from J, with 15 bases between. The CDR3 here is CASSPTEPGYGYTF. In nucleotides, the CDR3 is TGCGCCAGCAGCCCGACTGAACCCGGGTATGGCTACACCTTC.

This clone showed up just a few times. This chain connects TRBV5-8 to TRBJ2-3, with 7 nucleotides matching TRBD2. CDR3 size: 19 residues. The V and J ends lost 4 bases and 0 bases, in that order; junction bases with no gene match: 17. Germline V gene data show CDR1 as SGHTS and CDR2 as YDEGEE. The CDR3 nucleotides are TGTGCCAGCAGCCCTATTTTGGGAGCTAGCGGTGCTAGCACAGATACGCAGTATTTT. Its translation is CASSPILGASGASTDTQYF.

V usage is TRBV5-1 and J usage is TRBJ1-5, with TRBD1 matching over 7 bases. Germline CDR1 reads SGHRS; CDR2 reads YFSETQ. The CDR3 runs 15 residues. V trimming: 2 bases; J trimming: 3 bases; junction bases outside the gene matches: 5. This CDR3 is CASSLTTGINQPQHF. The CDR3 coding sequence is TGCGCCAGCAGCTTAACGACAGGGATCAATCAGCCCCAGCATTTT.

V usage is TRBV18 and J usage is TRBJ1-6, with 10 bases fitting TRBD1. The V gene end was trimmed by 3 bases and the J gene end by 9 bases; junction bases not matched to a gene: 2. From germline, CDR1 is KGHSH and CDR2 LQKENI. The CDR3 spans 14 residues. The CDR3 loop reads CASSPGTGASPLHF. DNA for the CDR3: TGTGCCAGCTCACCCGGGACAGGGGCTTCACCCCTCCACTTT.

The V call is TRBV6-2 or TRBV6-3, the J call TRBJ1-1; D gene unclear. The CDR3 is 13 residues long. V was trimmed by 5 bases and J by 2 bases, leaving 9 bases between them. Germline V gene lookup returns CDR1 MNHEY and CDR2 SVGEGT. The chain's CDR3 is CASSGLPNTEAFF. DNA of the CDR3: TGTGCCAGCAGTGGCCTCCCCAACACTGAAGCTTTCTTT.

In DNA, the CDR3 is TGTGCCAGCAGTCCCCCCGGGACAGGGGTCGAAAAACTGTTTTTT. Its protein is CASSPPGTGVEKLFF. The V call is TRBV11-2, the J call TRBJ1-4; 10 bases map to TRBD1. The CDR3 is 15 amino acids. Germline V gene data show CDR1 as SGHAT and CDR2 as FQNNGV. After removal of 6 bases from V and 8 bases from J, the junction contained 9 bases not matched to a gene.

The table lists this clone with a few counts. The chain is built from TRBV4-2 and TRBJ2-3; 9 nucleotides agree with TRBD2. The V segment lost 2 bases and the J segment 5 bases; nucleotides outside the gene matches: 8. CDR3 length equals 16 residues. Germline CDR1 and CDR2: LGHNA and YNFKEQ. The CDR3 spells CASSQRGGRAIDTQYF. CDR3 sequence (DNA): TGTGCCAGCAGCCAAAGGGGCGGGAGGGCGATAGATACGCAGTATTTT.

The chain combines TRBV18 with TRBJ1-2; TRBD1 matches at 7 bases. The CDR3 has 14 residues. Trimming removed 3 bases from V and 7 bases from J; junction bases left unmatched: 8. Germline assignment: CDR1 KGHSH and CDR2 LQKENI. This chain's CDR3 is CASSPVTGEVGYTF. CDR3 nucleotide sequence: TGTGCCAGCTCACCTGTTACAGGGGAAGTTGGCTACACCTTC. The full variable domain, completed using reference TRBV18 and TRBJ1-2, is NAGVMQNPRHLVRRRGQEARLRCSPMKGHSHVYWYRQLPEEGLKFMVYLQKENIIDESGMPKERFSAEFPKEGPSILRIQQVVRGDSAAYFCASSPVTGEVGYTFGSGTRLTVV.

The chain recombines TRBV7-2 with TRBJ2-7; TRBD1 matches at 9 bases. Germline CDR1 and CDR2: SGHTA and FQGNSA. The CDR3 consists of 15 residues. With V trimmed by 1 base and J by 4 bases, 5 bases remained unmatched. The CDR3 reads CASSLDRGQNYEQYF. The CDR3 DNA is TGTGCCAGCAGCTTAGACAGGGGGCAAAATTACGAGCAGTACTTC.

The rearrangement uses TRBV16 and TRBJ2-3; D remains unclear. The V and J ends lost 2 bases and 5 bases respectively, with 8 bases between them. CDR3 size: 13 residues. The V gene's germline CDR1 is KGHSY and CDR2 FQNENV. The CDR3: CASSQGGEDTQYF. As DNA, the CDR3 is TGTGCCAGCAGCCAAGGCGGAGAAGATACGCAGTATTTT.

The rearrangement uses TRBV19 and TRBJ2-7, with 7 bases aligning to TRBD1. Germline V CDR1 and CDR2: LNHDA, SQIVND (reference sequence). Unmatched junction bases numbered 10, after V lost 2 bases and J lost 0 bases. The CDR3 has 17 residues. The CDR3 nucleotides are TGTGCCAGTAGTATACAGACCGGGACAGCGATCTCCTACGAGCAGTACTTC. The encoded protein is CASSIQTGTAISYEQYF.

J is TRBJ1-1 and V is TRBV5-1; TRBD1 agrees at 10 bases. CDR1 and CDR2 (germline): SGHRS, YFSETQ. CDR3 length equals 16 residues. V lost 3 bases to trimming and J lost 5 bases; unmatched junction nucleotides: 10. The CDR3 coding sequence is TGCGCCAGCAGCTCATATGGACAGGGGGGAGGAACTGAAGCTTTCTTT. Its translation is CASSSYGQGGGTEAFF.

This chain uses TRBV29-1 with TRBJ2-1; 8 bases fit TRBD2. Germline loops: CDR1 SQVTM, CDR2 ANQGSEA. The trim removed 4 bases at V and 9 bases at J, leaving 11 bases unmatched. The CDR3 totals 14 residues. The CDR3 DNA is TGCAGCGTTGGGGGGAATAGCGGGATAGGTGAGCAGTTCTTC. Protein product: CSVGGNSGIGEQFF.

This chain links TRBV5-5 with TRBJ2-6; 8 positions agree with TRBD1. CDR3 size: 16 residues. Germline V CDR1 and CDR2: SGHKS, YYEKEE (reference sequence). V trimming: 2 bases; J trimming: 4 bases; junction bases outside the gene matches: 5. In DNA, the CDR3 is TGTGCCAGCAGCTTCACAGGGGGAACAGGGGCCAACGTCCTGACTTTC. Translated, it gives CASSFTGGTGANVLTF.

This clone was seen a few times. The V and J genes are TRBV30 and TRBJ2-1; D gene uncertain. V was cut by 0 bases and J by 8 bases, with 2 bases left in between. This CDR3 spans 10 amino acids. Germline CDR1 and CDR2: GTSNPN and SVGIG (reference sequence). DNA for the CDR3: TGTGCCTGGAGTGTCGATGAGCAGTTCTTC. Its translation is CAWSVDEQFF.

The chain recombines TRBV18 with TRBJ1-2; D not certain. There are 13 residues in the CDR3. With 2 bases removed from V and 3 bases from J, the gap between germline ends came to 7 bases. Germline V gene sequence: CDR1 KGHSH, CDR2 LQKENI. The CDR3 spells CASSPGPDYGYTF. The CDR3 DNA reads as TGTGCCAGCTCACCAGGTCCGGACTATGGCTACACCTTC.

The rearrangement links TRBV14 to TRBJ1-2; 7 bases fit TRBD1. In germline, CDR1 is SGHDN, CDR2 FVKESK. The CDR3 consists of 15 residues. V was pared by 0 bases and J by 4 bases, with 5 bases of the junction left unmatched. CDR3 sequence (DNA): TGTGCCAGCAGCCAAGAACAGGGGATGGGCTATGGCTACACCTTC. Translation gives CASSQEQGMGYGYTF.

This rearrangement joins TRBV27 to TRBJ1-1; D might be TRBD1 (5 bases). Trimming took 8 bases from V and 4 from J, leaving 14 bases between them. Germline-derived CDR1 and CDR2 are MNHEY and SMNVEV (reference sequence). The CDR3 contains 13 residues. CDR3 residues: CASEGVQGTEAFF. The CDR3, as DNA: TGTGCCAGCGAAGGGGTGCAGGGCACTGAAGCTTTCTTT.

Only a few counts were recorded for this clone. The chain is built from TRBV6-2 or TRBV6-3 and TRBJ2-7; TRBD1 agrees at 9 bases. The CDR3 covers 16 residues. J lost 0 bases, V lost 5 bases, and 8 bases had no gene match. Germline V CDR1 and CDR2: MNHEY, SVGEGT. The CDR3 protein is CASSPMKGQGSYEQYF. The CDR3 DNA is TGTGCCAGCAGTCCGATGAAGGGACAGGGCTCCTACGAGCAGTACTTC.

This rearrangement joins TRBV5-5 to TRBJ1-2; 8 nucleotides align to TRBD1. From germline, CDR1 is SGHKS and CDR2 YYEKEE (reference sequence). CDR3 size: 16 residues. Trimming took 4 bases from V and 4 from J; bases not matched to a gene: 12. The DNA for the CDR3 is TGTGCCAGCAGCGTGACAGGGGATCCGACGCTCTATGGCTACACCTTC. Translated: CASSVTGDPTLYGYTF.

This chain uses TRBV19 with TRBJ2-1; 9 bases line up with TRBD2. This CDR3 comprises 15 residues. Trimming removed 5 bases from V and 2 bases from J; junction bases left unmatched: 4. Germline assignment: CDR1 LNHDA and CDR2 SQIVND (reference sequence). The CDR3 DNA follows: TGTGCCAGTAGTGGCGGCGGGAGGGCCTACAATGAGCAGTTCTTC. This translates into CASSGGGRAYNEQFF.

This clone showed up just once. This rearrangement joins TRBV6-5 to TRBJ1-1; 10 bases are shared with TRBD1. This CDR3 has 14 amino acids. V was clipped by 6 bases and J by 5 bases; unmatched bases: 6. Germline V lookup: CDR1 MNHEY, CDR2 SVGAGI. CDR3 region: CASRGTGDTTEAFF. The DNA of the CDR3 is TGTGCCAGCAGGGGGACAGGGGATACGACTGAAGCTTTCTTT.